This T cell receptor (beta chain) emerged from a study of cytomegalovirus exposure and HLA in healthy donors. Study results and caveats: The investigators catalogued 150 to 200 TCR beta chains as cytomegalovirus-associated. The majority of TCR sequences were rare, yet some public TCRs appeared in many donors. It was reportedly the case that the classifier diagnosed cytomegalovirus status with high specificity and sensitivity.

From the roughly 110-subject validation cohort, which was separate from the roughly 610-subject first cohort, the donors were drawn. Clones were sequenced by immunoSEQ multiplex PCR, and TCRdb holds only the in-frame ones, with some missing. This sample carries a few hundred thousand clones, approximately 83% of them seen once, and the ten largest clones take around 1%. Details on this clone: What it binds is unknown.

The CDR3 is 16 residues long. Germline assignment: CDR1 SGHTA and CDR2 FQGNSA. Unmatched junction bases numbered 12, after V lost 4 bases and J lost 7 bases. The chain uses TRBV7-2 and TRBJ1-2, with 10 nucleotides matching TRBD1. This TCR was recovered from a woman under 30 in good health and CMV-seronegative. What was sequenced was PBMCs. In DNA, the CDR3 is TGTGCCAGCAGCTCCAGAGGTTCCGGGACAGGGGTTGGCTACACCTTC. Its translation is CASSSRGSGTGVGYTF.